This T cell receptor (beta chain) was retrieved from a study of T cell repertoires in cytomegalovirus infection. For the study at large: The authors used CMV epitopes that were HLA-C-restricted (recently identified) and HLA-B-restricted (well studied). Matching HLA type, along with CMV infection, was indicated by public TCR beta signatures. The study, taken as a whole, reports: Cumulative public TCR beta family frequency identified CMV carriers with the relevant HLA.

TCRdb re-analysed the reads in MiXCR, keeping a single row per CDR3 protein. This repertoire shows under 300,000 distinct CDR3 sequences, approximately 22% found once; its top ten account for roughly a fifth. This clonotype was observed a few times. Its antigen remains unidentified. CDR1 MNHNS and CDR2 SASEGT come from the germline V gene. This CDR3 is built from 14 residues. Deletions cut 6 bases from V and 2 bases from J, with 12 bases between. The TCR sequence derives from a human donor in good health (CMV status not recorded). Some clones in this sample may be carry-over from other donors' samples. The sequenced sample was cultured PBMCs, obtained from culture after CMV antigen stimulation. The chain is built from TRBV6-1 and TRBJ2-3; D is unclear. CDR3 in amino acids: CASRSVAFTDTQYF. CDR3 DNA: TGTGCCAGCAGGTCGGTAGCCTTCACAGATACGCAGTATTTT.